These 29 T cell receptor beta chains were sequenced from one sample in a study of shared T cell receptors in the human thymus. Clones were sequenced by immunoSEQ multiplex PCR, and TCRdb holds only the in-frame ones, with some missing. The sample carries 650,000 to 950,000 clones, approximately 83% recorded once. A further study also used this sample, focusing on human thymus T cells.

Sequenced input: thymocytes. The receptor set was obtained from a girl under two years old with a congenital heart defect.

The rearrangement joins TRBV27 to TRBJ1-2; D is possibly TRBD1 (6 bases). The ends were cut back, 2 bases at V and 4 bases at J, with 26 bases in the middle. This CDR3 spans 19 amino acids. CDR1 is MNHEY, CDR2 SMNVEV, per germline (reference sequence). The CDR3 coding sequence is TGTGCCAGCAGTTTAAGGGGGATTGTTGATGGAGATTGGGGCTATGGCTACACCTTC. It yields the protein CASSLRGIVDGDWGYGYTF.

In this sample, this clone turned up a few times. This rearrangement joins TRBV15 to TRBJ2-7, with a weak D call TRBD1 (6 bases). CDR3 length: 16 residues. Germline V gene data show CDR1 as LNHNV and CDR2 as YYDKDF (reference sequence). Between the trimmed V and J ends, which lost 5 bases and 3 bases, there was a span of 20 bases. As DNA, the CDR3 is TGTGCCACCAGCGGGGGACCAGGACAGCCGTTCTACGAGCAGTACTTC. Encoded protein: CATSGGPGQPFYEQYF.

This sequence joins TRBV10-3 and TRBJ1-1; 7 bases line up with TRBD1. In germline, CDR1 is ENHRY, CDR2 SYGVKD. The J segment lost 5 bases and the V segment lost 6 bases, leaving 6 bases of the junction unmatched. There are 13 residues in the CDR3. This CDR3 reads CAIRTGSGTEAFF. The CDR3 region has the DNA TGTGCCATCAGGACAGGGTCGGGAACTGAAGCTTTCTTT.

In its sample, this clone was seen once. The rearrangement uses TRBV27 and TRBJ1-5, with TRBD1 matching over 12 bases. The CDR3 loop spans 18 amino acids. Germline assignment: CDR1 MNHEY and CDR2 SMNVEV (reference sequence). Losses at the gene ends were 6 bases for V and 5 bases for J; bases not matched to a gene: 14. The CDR3: CASSSAFRDRGHHQPQHF. The CDR3 DNA follows: TGTGCCAGCAGCTCGGCGTTCCGGGACAGGGGGCATCATCAGCCCCAGCATTTT.

The V and J genes are TRBV5-5 and TRBJ1-6, with D perhaps TRBD1 (5 bases). Germline V CDR1 and CDR2: SGHKS, YYEKEE (reference sequence). With 4 bases removed from V and 6 bases from J, the gap between germline ends came to 20 bases. The CDR3 contains 17 residues. CDR3 amino acids: CASSQSPRDSLNSPLHF. In DNA form, the CDR3 reads TGTGCCAGCAGCCAATCCCCCCGAGACAGTCTTAATTCACCCCTCCACTTT.

The chain uses TRBV6-1 and TRBJ1-2; possible D gene TRBD1, 5 bases. With 2 bases removed from V and 0 bases from J, the gap between germline ends came to 19 bases. This CDR3 region has 18 residues. Germline V gene sequence: CDR1 MNHNS, CDR2 SASEGT. In DNA form, the CDR3 reads TGTGCCAGCAGTGAACCTCGGGGGGGTCCCCCTACTAACTATGGCTACACCTTC. Protein product: CASSEPRGGPPTNYGYTF.

Here the CDR3 DNA reads TGCGCCAGCAGCCAAGCCCCAGCTAGTCACAATGAGCAGTTCTTC. Its translation: CASSQAPASHNEQFF. The chain has TRBV4-1 and TRBJ2-1; D remains unclear. The V gene's germline CDR1 is MGHRA and CDR2 YSYEKL. Trimming removed 1 base from V and 5 bases from J, with 12 bases in between. The CDR3 totals 15 residues.

V usage is TRBV14 and J usage is TRBJ1-2; D uncertain. The V gene lost 4 bases and the J gene lost 4 bases, with 16 bases spanning the gap. CDR1 and CDR2 from the germline V gene are SGHDN and FVKESK. The CDR3 totals 15 residues. For the CDR3, the DNA is TGTGCCAGCAGCCCCCAAGGTGGTAGCGGCTATGGCTACACCTTC. Its protein is CASSPQGGSGYGYTF.

V is TRBV9 and J is TRBJ1-2; D not certain. Germline V CDR1 and CDR2: SGDLS, YYNGEE. This CDR3 has 12 residues. V lost 3 bases and J 5 bases, leaving 8 bases between the germline ends. The CDR3 nucleotides are TGTGCCAGCAGCGAGGCCGGGTATGGCTACACCTTC. Encoded protein: CASSEAGYGYTF. Full variable domain (missing parts from reference TRBV9 and TRBJ1-2): DSGVTQTPKHLITATGQRVTLRCSPRSGDLSVYWYQQSLDQGLQFLIQYYNGEERAKGNILERFSAQQFPDLHSELNLSSLELGDSALYFCASSEAGYGYTFGSGTRLTVV.

In its sample, this clone was seen once. This chain uses TRBV10-2 with TRBJ2-7; 7 bases line up with TRBD1. Per the germline V gene, CDR1 is WSHSY and CDR2 is SAAADI. CDR3 length: 19 residues. J lost 1 base, V lost 0 bases, and 15 bases had no gene match. CDR3 protein: CASSESRGRGINRSYEQYF. The DNA for the CDR3 is TGCGCCAGCAGTGAGTCGCGCGGCAGGGGGATTAACCGTTCCTACGAGCAGTACTTC.

The rearrangement links TRBV29-1 to TRBJ2-3, with D perhaps matching TRBD1 (6 bases). V was cut by 4 bases and J by 2 bases, with 16 bases left in between. This CDR3 has 15 amino acids. Germline V gives CDR1 SQVTM, CDR2 ANQGSEA. In DNA, the CDR3 is TGCAGCGTTGTCGGGACACAAGAAACCACAGATACGCAGTATTTT. Translating it yields CSVVGTQETTDTQYF.

This clone was recorded once. The J gene is TRBJ1-2, the V gene TRBV5-1, with D unclear. The CDR3 extends over 11 amino acids. Germline lookup yields CDR1 SGHRS and CDR2 YFSETQ. V lost 8 bases and J 8 bases, leaving 13 bases between the germline ends. The CDR3 loop reads CASREDDGYTF. The CDR3 DNA reads TGCGCCAGTCGCGAGGATGACGGCTACACCTTC.

The gene calls are TRBV19 and TRBJ2-2, with 8 bases matching TRBD1. Germline assignment: CDR1 LNHDA and CDR2 SQIVND (reference sequence). The junction had 11 bases not matched to a gene; V was cut back by 5 bases and J by 6 bases. The CDR3 totals 16 residues. The CDR3 here is CASSSISGGASGELFF. The CDR3 coding sequence is TGTGCCAGTAGTTCAATCTCAGGGGGCGCTTCCGGGGAGCTGTTTTTT.

V is TRBV4-2 and J is TRBJ1-1; 7 bases line up with TRBD1. This CDR3 region has 14 residues. Germline CDR1 reads LGHNA; CDR2 reads YNFKEQ. With V trimmed by 1 base and J by 3 bases, 2 bases remained unmatched. The CDR3 sequence is CASSQGQGDTEAFF. DNA for the CDR3: TGTGCCAGCAGCCAAGGACAGGGAGACACTGAAGCTTTCTTT.

The CDR3 region is CATSREHGLNQPQHF. CDR3 in DNA: TGTGCCACCAGCAGAGAACACGGGTTGAATCAGCCCCAGCATTTT. This chain uses TRBV15 with TRBJ1-5; no definite D call. The germline gives CDR1 LNHNV, CDR2 YYDKDF (reference sequence). This CDR3 comprises 15 residues. The germline V and J ends were trimmed by 0 bases and 4 bases, with 10 bases remaining between them.

The chain combines TRBV18 with TRBJ2-5; 10 nucleotides align to TRBD1. The ends lost 2 bases at V and 2 bases at J; junction bases unmatched: 5. This CDR3 has 16 residues. Germline-derived CDR1 and CDR2 are KGHSH and LQKENI. The CDR3 protein is CASSPSGTGAQETQYF. DNA for the CDR3: TGTGCCAGCTCACCATCGGGGACAGGGGCTCAAGAGACCCAGTACTTC.

The rearrangement uses TRBV19 and TRBJ1-1; D is ambiguous. The CDR3 consists of 18 residues. The V gene lost 3 bases and the J gene lost 1 base, with 21 bases spanning the gap. Germline V gene sequence: CDR1 LNHDA, CDR2 SQIVND (reference sequence). CDR3 residues: CASSIERVWKPPNTEAFF. The CDR3 bases are TGTGCCAGTAGTATTGAGCGGGTTTGGAAGCCCCCGAACACTGAAGCTTTCTTT.

This chain connects TRBV9 to TRBJ1-3, with D tentatively TRBD1 (5 bases). This CDR3 has 16 amino acids. Germline CDR1 reads SGDLS; CDR2 reads YYNGEE. Deletions cut 0 bases from V and 5 bases from J, with 15 bases between. CDR3 nucleotides: TGTGCCAGCAGCGTAGGAGGCAGGGAGGGAAGAAACACCATATATTTT. Encoded protein: CASSVGGREGRNTIYF.

V gene TRBV6-5 combines with J gene TRBJ1-6; unclear D gene. Germline loops: CDR1 MNHEY, CDR2 SVGAGI. V lost 0 bases and J lost 2, with 8 bases in between. The CDR3 runs 16 residues. The CDR3 protein is CASSYSAGTYNSPLHF. CDR3 nucleotides: TGTGCCAGCAGTTACTCGGCGGGGACCTATAATTCACCCCTCCACTTT.

This rearrangement joins TRBV5-6 to TRBJ1-2; 11 bases fit TRBD1. With V trimmed by 3 bases and J by 7 bases, 8 bases remained unmatched. Per the germline V gene, CDR1 is SGHDT and CDR2 is YYEEEE. This CDR3 is built from 15 residues. CDR3 loop: CASSSRGTGGLGYTF. The CDR3 DNA is TGTGCCAGCAGCTCCCGTGGGACAGGGGGTCTTGGCTACACCTTC. The full variable domain, with the rest looked up from reference TRBV5-6 and TRBJ1-2, is DAGVTQSPTHLIKTRGQQVTLRCSPKSGHDTVSWYQQALGQGPQFIFQYYEEEERQRGNFPDRFSGHQFPNYSSELNVNALLLGDSALYLCASSSRGTGGLGYTFGSGTRLTVV.

This clone was found once. This chain connects TRBV10-2 to TRBJ2-1; D not resolved. This CDR3 region has 18 residues. Germline V gives CDR1 WSHSY, CDR2 SAAADI. V was pared by 8 bases and J by 4 bases, with 27 bases between. CDR3: CASQPLDSHPRVYNEQFF. The CDR3 DNA sequence: TGCGCCAGCCAGCCCCTCGACTCTCACCCCCGCGTTTACAATGAGCAGTTCTTC.

This chain links TRBV29-1 with TRBJ1-2; D unclear. CDR1 is SQVTM, CDR2 ANQGSEA, per germline. V lost 5 bases, J lost 8 bases, and 33 bases lay in between. This CDR3 region has 18 residues. In DNA form, the CDR3 reads TGCAGCGTTTCCTCCACAGAAAGCCGGTTAGAGGGAGGGAAGGGCTACACCTTC. Translated: CSVSSTESRLEGGKGYTF.

The chain couples TRBV27 to TRBJ2-5, with 14 bases identical to TRBD2. TRBJ2-7 matches the DNA end more closely, so the J call is doubtful. The CDR3 is 18 residues long. Germline CDR1 is MNHEY and CDR2 is SMNVEV (reference sequence). The CDR3 nucleotides are TGTGCCAGCAGTTCCCGGGGACTAGCGGGGGATCTCGGCTACGAGCAGTACTTC. Its protein is CASSSRGLAGDLGYEQYF.

V is TRBV5-6 and J is TRBJ1-4; D possibly corresponds to TRBD1 (6 bases). The CDR3 sequence is 16 residues long. Trimming stripped 0 bases from V and 7 bases from J, with 16 bases between. Germline V lookup: CDR1 SGHDT, CDR2 YYEEEE. The CDR3 sequence: CASSLANRVDSEKLFF. Here the CDR3 DNA reads TGTGCCAGCAGCTTGGCCAACAGGGTAGATTCTGAAAAACTGTTTTTT.

The table lists this clone with a few counts. This chain connects TRBV6-5 to TRBJ1-5; 8 nucleotides match TRBD1. CDR3 length: 14 residues. The V gene end was trimmed by 4 bases and the J gene end by 7 bases; junction bases not matched to a gene: 6. Germline V gene sequence: CDR1 MNHEY, CDR2 SVGAGI. The CDR3 here is CASSLDRDDQPQHF. The CDR3, as DNA: TGTGCCAGCAGTTTGGACAGGGATGACCAGCCCCAGCATTTT.

This chain uses TRBV5-5 with TRBJ2-2; 7 bases are shared with TRBD2. The CDR3 is 16 residues long. In germline, CDR1 is SGHKS, CDR2 YYEKEE (reference sequence). V shed 2 bases and J 0 bases; nucleotides not matched to a gene: 4. The chain's CDR3 is CASSLSGRANTGELFF. CDR3 nucleotides: TGTGCCAGCAGCTTATCTGGGAGGGCGAACACCGGGGAGCTGTTTTTT. Complete variable domain (other parts from reference TRBV5-5 and TRBJ2-2): DAGVTQSPTHLIKTRGQQVTLRCSPISGHKSVSWYQQVLGQGPQFIFQYYEKEERGRGNFPDRFSARQFPNYSSELNVNALLLGDSALYLCASSLSGRANTGELFFGEGSRLTVL.

The chain carries TRBV2 and TRBJ2-3; tentative D call: TRBD1 (6 bases). This CDR3 has 13 amino acids. V was trimmed by 7 bases and J by 3 bases, leaving 11 bases between them. Germline V gene sequence: CDR1 SNHLY, CDR2 FYNNEI. The CDR3 here is CASNVQGTDTQYF. In DNA, the CDR3 is TGTGCCAGCAATGTGCAGGGGACAGATACGCAGTATTTT.

The chain couples TRBV7-3 to TRBJ1-1; D not resolved. Germline values: CDR1 SGHTA, CDR2 FQGTGA. Trimming removed 5 bases from V and 0 bases from J, with 13 bases in between. The CDR3 is made up of 15 amino acids. The CDR3 DNA reads TGTGCCAGCAGCCAAGCGCCCGGGATGAACACTGAAGCTTTCTTT. This translates into CASSQAPGMNTEAFF.

The chain has TRBV2 and TRBJ1-1, with 8 nucleotides matching TRBD1. This CDR3 is built from 16 residues. The germline CDR1 and CDR2 sequences are SNHLY and FYNNEI. Trimming at V came to 3 bases and at J to 4 bases, leaving 10 bases not matched to a gene. This chain's CDR3 is CASSEDRAVGPTEAFF. CDR3 nucleotides: TGTGCCAGCAGTGAGGACAGGGCGGTGGGACCCACTGAAGCTTTCTTT. The full variable domain, rest sourced from reference TRBV2 and TRBJ1-1, is EPEVTQTPSHQVTQMGQEVILRCVPISNHLYFYWYRQILGQKVEFLVSFYNNEISEKSEIFDDQFSVERPDGSNFTLKIRSTKLEDSAMYFCASSEDRAVGPTEAFFGQGTRLTVV.